A selection of T cell receptor beta chains follows, all from one sample in a study of T cell repertoires in aging, cancer and after chemotherapy. TCRdb recomputed calls from the multiplex PCR reads with MiXCR, one row per CDR3 protein. The repertoire holds 4,500 to 7,000 distinct CDR3 sequences, with about two fifths as singletons. Specimen: blood. The receptors shown here come from a human donor in good health. CDR3s include the opening cysteine and the closing phenylalanine or tryptophan. A D gene is named only where the DNA matches it firmly. Size is stated for part of the rows, as once, few or many counts, or as a class when the clone is expanded.

J	size	D	V	CDR3	DNA
TRBJ1-1	-	TRBD1	TRBV6-1	CASRRQGNTEAFF	TGTGCCAGCAGGCGACAGGGAAACACTGAAGCTTTCTTT
TRBJ1-1	-	-	TRBV7-2	CASSLAAGANTEAFF	TGTGCCAGCAGCTTAGCGGCAGGGGCGAACACTGAAGCTTTCTTT
TRBJ2-1	few	-	TRBV27	CASTPFSGGKSVQFF	TGTGCCAGCACCCCCTTTTCCGGTGGGAAATCCGTCCAGTTCTTC
TRBJ2-2	-	-	TRBV5-1	CASSFRAGGSPNTGELFF	TGCGCCAGCAGCTTCAGGGCAGGCGGCAGCCCGAACACCGGGGAGCTGTTTTTT
TRBJ2-6	-	-	TRBV27	CASSLKGKANVLTF	TGTGCCAGCAGTCTAAAGGGGAAGGCCAACGTCCTGACTTTC
TRBJ1-5	-	TRBD1	TRBV7-6	CASSRQQGSNQPQHF	TGTGCCAGCAGCCGTCAACAGGGGAGCAATCAGCCCCAGCATTTT
TRBJ1-3	-	TRBD1	TRBV7-9	CASSFWTGSGNTIYF	TGTGCCAGCAGCTTCTGGACAGGCTCTGGAAACACCATATATTTT
TRBJ1-1	few	-	TRBV18	CASSQGGARNTEAFF	TGTGCCAGCTCCCAGGGAGGGGCGAGGAACACTGAAGCTTTCTTT
TRBJ2-1	medium-sized	TRBD1	TRBV29-1	CSVVPGQGPNEQFF	TGCAGCGTGGTACCGGGACAGGGTCCCAATGAGCAGTTCTTC
TRBJ2-5	-	-	TRBV7-2	CASSPFGRGPLETQYF	TGTGCCAGCAGCCCGTTCGGGAGGGGGCCTTTGGAGACCCAGTACTTC
TRBJ2-1	-	-	TRBV30	CAWSVRELRLILSSYNEQFF	TGTGCCTGGAGTGTACGGGAGCTGAGATTAATTTTAAGCTCCTACAATGAGCAGTTCTTC
TRBJ1-1	-	-	TRBV11-1	CASSLRGDTEAFF	TGTGCCAGCAGCTTACGAGGGGACACTGAAGCTTTCTTT
TRBJ2-7	few	-	TRBV18	CASSPIAAGYEQYF	TGTGCCAGCTCACCAATCGCGGCGGGATACGAGCAGTACTTC
TRBJ2-7	few	-	TRBV18	CASSASLQAASYEQYF	TGTGCCAGCTCAGCGAGTCTACAGGCCGCATCCTACGAGCAGTACTTC
TRBJ2-2	few	TRBD2	TRBV6-2/TRBV6-3	CASSKELAGSGELFF	TGTGCCAGCAGTAAAGAACTAGCGGGGTCCGGGGAGCTGTTTTTT
TRBJ1-6	-	TRBD1	TRBV27	CASRPGTDNSPLHF	TGTGCCAGCAGGCCCGGGACAGATAATTCACCCCTCCACTTT
TRBJ2-7	-	-	TRBV20-1	CSGRYAPGDSPYEQYF	TGCAGTGGGAGATACGCGCCGGGTGACTCTCCCTACGAGCAGTACTTC
TRBJ2-1	few	-	TRBV7-6	CASSPPSYNEQFF	TGTGCCAGCAGCCCCCCATCGTACAATGAGCAGTTCTTC
TRBJ2-2	-	TRBD1	TRBV7-2	CASSTRQGNGELFF	TGTGCCAGCAGCACTCGACAGGGCAACGGGGAGCTGTTTTTT
TRBJ2-3	medium-sized	-	TRBV19	CASSIVGGGSDTQYF	TGTGCCAGTAGTATAGTTGGAGGGGGCTCAGATACGCAGTATTTT
TRBJ1-2	-	-	TRBV19	CASSYNRGAGYGYTF	TGTGCCAGTAGTTATAACAGAGGGGCCGGCTATGGCTACACCTTC
TRBJ2-7	medium-sized	TRBD1	TRBV29-1	CSAGTVRGYEQYF	TGCAGCGCTGGGACAGTGAGGGGTTACGAGCAGTACTTC
TRBJ2-1	few	TRBD2	TRBV12-3/TRBV12-4	CASSQPGLAGGPTKNEQFF	TGTGCCAGCAGCCAGCCGGGACTAGCGGGGGGCCCGACCAAAAATGAGCAGTTCTTC
TRBJ1-6	-	TRBD1	TRBV19	CASSTQGATYNSPLHF	TGTGCCAGTAGTACGCAGGGGGCAACCTATAATTCACCCCTCCACTTT
TRBJ2-5	once	TRBD2	TRBV6-2/TRBV6-3	CASSYPSGGTLGTQYF	TGTGCCAGCAGTTACCCTAGCGGGGGGACTTTAGGGACCCAGTACTTC
TRBJ2-2	-	TRBD1	TRBV14	CASSRRGGTGDTGELFF	TGTGCCAGCAGCCGCCGGGGCGGGACAGGGGACACCGGGGAGCTGTTTTTT
TRBJ2-1	few	-	TRBV18	CASSEQDGSYNEQFF	TGTGCCAGCTCAGAGCAGGACGGCTCCTACAATGAGCAGTTCTTC
TRBJ2-5	-	TRBD2	TRBV6-6	CASSWVGGGETQYF	TGTGCCAGCAGTTGGGTCGGGGGGGGAGAGACCCAGTACTTC
TRBJ2-2	-	-	TRBV19	CASSMNRGGGELFF	TGTGCCAGTAGTATGAACAGGGGGGGCGGGGAGCTGTTTTTT
TRBJ2-7	few	-	TRBV6-5	CASSLPRGREGGYEQYF	TGTGCCAGCAGCCTACCCCGAGGGAGGGAAGGGGGTTACGAGCAGTACTTC
TRBJ2-2	few	-	TRBV6-2/TRBV6-3	CASRDGELFF	TGTGCCAGCAGGGACGGGGAGCTGTTTTTT
TRBJ1-5	-	-	TRBV18	CASSPPNHSNQPQHF	TGTGCCAGCTCACCACCGAATCATAGCAATCAGCCCCAGCATTTT
TRBJ2-7	-	TRBD2	TRBV24-1	CATPGGGQYF	TGTGCCACCCCGGGGGGAGGGCAGTACTTC
TRBJ1-2	few	TRBD1	TRBV27	CASSSTGGGQGYGYTF	TGTGCCAGCAGTTCGACAGGGGGCGGCCAGGGCTATGGCTACACCTTC
TRBJ2-1	-	TRBD1	TRBV6-5	CASRQPNSGTGVSYNEQFF	TGTGCCAGCAGACAACCCAACTCCGGGACAGGGGTATCCTACAATGAGCAGTTCTTC
TRBJ1-5	-	-	TRBV27	CASSKAPWDILGDQPQHF	TGTGCCAGCAGCAAGGCGCCGTGGGATATTTTAGGGGATCAGCCCCAGCATTTT
TRBJ1-5	few	-	TRBV19	CASSIGRAGNQPQHF	TGTGCCAGTAGTATCGGCAGGGCTGGCAATCAGCCCCAGCATTTT
TRBJ2-2	few	TRBD1	TRBV18	CASSPPSTGGRTGELFF	TGTGCCAGCTCACCACCATCCACAGGGGGTAGGACCGGGGAGCTGTTTTTT
TRBJ1-5	few	-	TRBV6-2/TRBV6-3	CASSYSLEGEGVVQPQHF	TGTGCCAGCAGTTACTCACTGGAGGGGGAGGGTGTGGTTCAGCCCCAGCATTTT
TRBJ2-2	few	TRBD1	TRBV10-3	CATRVVGTDFTGELFF	TGTGCCACCCGAGTTGTGGGGACAGACTTCACCGGGGAGCTGTTTTTT
TRBJ2-7	few	-	TRBV27	CASSPTYPPWYF	TGTGCCAGCAGTCCGACCTACCCGCCTTGGTACTTC
TRBJ2-7	-	-	TRBV7-9	CASSFSSGFYVFEQYF	TGTGCCAGCAGCTTTAGTTCGGGGTTTTACGTATTCGAGCAGTACTTC
TRBJ2-7	-	-	TRBV7-2	CASSPGRLAAYEQYF	TGTGCCAGCAGCCCCGGACGGCTGGCAGCCTACGAGCAGTACTTC
TRBJ2-7	-	TRBD2	TRBV19	CASSQVGGNSYEQYF	TGCGCCAGCAGCCAAGTCGGGGGGAACTCCTACGAGCAGTACTTC
TRBJ1-2	-	TRBD1	TRBV27	CASSNLTGQYGYTF	TGTGCCAGCAGTAATCTGACAGGGCAATATGGCTACACCTTC
TRBJ2-7	-	TRBD1	TRBV6-2/TRBV6-3	CASSPANRGRREQYF	TGTGCCAGCAGTCCGGCCAACAGGGGACGACGCGAGCAGTACTTC
TRBJ2-3	-	TRBD1	TRBV20-1	CSARGQGGSDTQYF	TGCAGTGCCAGGGGACAGGGTGGCTCAGATACGCAGTATTTT
TRBJ2-2	-	-	TRBV12-3/TRBV12-4	CARSRQNTGELFF	TGTGCCAGAAGCCGACAGAACACCGGGGAGCTGTTTTTT